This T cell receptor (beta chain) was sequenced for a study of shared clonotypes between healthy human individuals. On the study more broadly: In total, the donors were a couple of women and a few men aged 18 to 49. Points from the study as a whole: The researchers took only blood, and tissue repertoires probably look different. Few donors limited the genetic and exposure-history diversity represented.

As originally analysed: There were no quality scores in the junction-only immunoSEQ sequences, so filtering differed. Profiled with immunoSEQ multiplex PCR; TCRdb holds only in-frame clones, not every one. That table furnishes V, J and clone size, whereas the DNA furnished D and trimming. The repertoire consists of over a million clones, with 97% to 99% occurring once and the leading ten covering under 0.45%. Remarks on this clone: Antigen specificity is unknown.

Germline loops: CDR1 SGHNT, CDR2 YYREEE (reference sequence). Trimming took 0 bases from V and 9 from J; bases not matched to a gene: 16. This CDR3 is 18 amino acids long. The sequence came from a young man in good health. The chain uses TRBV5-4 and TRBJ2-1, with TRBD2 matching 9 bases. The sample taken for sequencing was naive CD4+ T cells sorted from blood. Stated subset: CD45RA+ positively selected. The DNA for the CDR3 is TGTGCCAGCAGCTTGGGTTCTAGCGGGACCACCAATTACGGTGAGCAGTTCTTC. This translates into CASSLGSSGTTNYGEQFF.